This TCR beta chain derives from a study of control samples from healthy donors and cancer patients. TCRdb's copy holds only in-frame clones and misses some; the assay was immunoSEQ multiplex PCR. This table has over 150,000 clones, 96% appearing once. The CDR3 is 15 residues long. Trimming cost V 5 bases and J 5 bases, with 15 bases left between them. The germline gives CDR1 SGHTA, CDR2 FQGNSA. This clone was seen only once. Material for sequencing was blood. The V and J genes are TRBV7-2 and TRBJ1-4; the D gene is possibly TRBD1 (6 bases). The clonotype originates from a woman between 25 and 40 years old in good health. The CDR3 loop reads CASSPYGGGNEKLFF. DNA of the CDR3: TGTGCCAGCAGCCCCTATGGTGGGGGCAATGAAAAACTGTTTTTT.